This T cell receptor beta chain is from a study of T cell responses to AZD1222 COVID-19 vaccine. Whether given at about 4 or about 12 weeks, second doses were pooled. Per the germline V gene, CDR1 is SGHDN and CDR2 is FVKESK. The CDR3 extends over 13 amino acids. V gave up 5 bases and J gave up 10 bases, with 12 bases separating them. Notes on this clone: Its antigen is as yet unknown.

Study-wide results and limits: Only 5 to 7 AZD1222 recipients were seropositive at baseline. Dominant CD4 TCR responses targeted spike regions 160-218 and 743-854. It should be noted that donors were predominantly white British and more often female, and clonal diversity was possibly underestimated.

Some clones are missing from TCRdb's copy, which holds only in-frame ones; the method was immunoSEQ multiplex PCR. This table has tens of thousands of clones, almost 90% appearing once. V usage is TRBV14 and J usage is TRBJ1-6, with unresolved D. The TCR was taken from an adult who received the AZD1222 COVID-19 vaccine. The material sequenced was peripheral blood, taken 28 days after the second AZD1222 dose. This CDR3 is CASSVRLGSPLHF. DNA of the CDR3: TGTGCCAGCAGCGTCCGGTTGGGATCACCCCTCCACTTT.